A selection of T cell receptor beta chains follows, all from one sample in a study of blood T cells in healthy people across ages. TCRdb fed the 5' RACE reads into MiXCR, producing one record per CDR3 protein. Altogether approximately 790,000 distinct CDR3 sequences are present, roughly 60% being singletons, with the ten largest covering around a quarter. The sequenced sample consisted of blood. These receptors all come from a man aged 30 to 39 in good health. CDR3s include the opening cysteine and the closing phenylalanine or tryptophan. D genes are given only for firm matches. Only part of the rows carry a size: once, few, many, or a class if the clone is expanded.

j_gene,abundance,d_gene,v_gene,CDR3nt,CDR3aa
TRBJ2-5,NA,TRBD1,TRBV7-2,TGTGCCAGCAGCTGGGACAGGGCAGAGACCCAGTACTTC,CASSWDRAETQYF
TRBJ2-7,NA,TRBD1,TRBV20-1,TGCAGTGCTAGGCTAAACAGGGGTCACGAGCAGTACTTC,CSARLNRGHEQYF
TRBJ2-1,NA,TRBD2,TRBV7-9,TGTGCCAGCAGCTTGTTAGCGGGGCCTCTCTACAATGAGCAGTTCTTC,CASSLLAGPLYNEQFF
TRBJ1-2,NA,TRBD1,TRBV10-3,TGTGCCATCAGTCTCCGGGACAGGGGCAGGGTAAACTATGGCTACACCTTC,CAISLRDRGRVNYGYTF
TRBJ1-5,few,TRBD1,TRBV6-6,TGTGCCAGCAGTAGCGGGGGACAGCACTACAATCAGCCCCAGCATTTT,CASSSGGQHYNQPQHF
TRBJ2-3,once,NA,TRBV9,TGTGCCAGCAGGAGGAGTGGAGATACGCAGTATTTT,CASRRSGDTQYF
TRBJ1-6,many,NA,TRBV7-2,TGTGCCAGCAGATCCGACAGTAGCTCCTATAATTCACCCCTCCACTTT,CASRSDSSSYNSPLHF
TRBJ2-1,NA,TRBD1,TRBV11-2,TGTGCCAGCAGCTTAGCGGGACAGGGTAGTGAGCAGTTCTTC,CASSLAGQGSEQFF
TRBJ1-3,NA,NA,TRBV6-5,TGTGCCAGCAGCCCTGGGACCCTAAACACCATATATTTT,CASSPGTLNTIYF
TRBJ2-1,NA,NA,TRBV29-1,TGCAGCGTTGAAGACAGGGATGGTTTCTTTAACAATGAGCAGTTCTTC,CSVEDRDGFFNNEQFF
TRBJ2-7,NA,NA,TRBV9,TGTGCCAGCAGCCCATTGGGCCCATTTCGGAACGAGCAGTACTTC,CASSPLGPFRNEQYF
TRBJ2-1,NA,NA,TRBV20-1,TGCAGTGCTAGAGATTACCAGGGTGGGCACAATGAGCAGTTCTTC,CSARDYQGGHNEQFF
TRBJ2-1,NA,NA,TRBV2,TGTGCCAGCAGTGTATTTCAGGACGGCACCAATGAGCAGTTCTTC,CASSVFQDGTNEQFF
TRBJ2-7,NA,TRBD1,TRBV14,TGTGCCAGCAGCCAAGATCTTACAGGGGGCAACGAGCAGTACTTC,CASSQDLTGGNEQYF
TRBJ1-2,few,TRBD1,TRBV2,TGTGCCAGCAGTGACCCTCTGGGACAGGGGGAGGGAGGCTACACCTTC,CASSDPLGQGEGGYTF
TRBJ2-1,few,TRBD2,TRBV30,TGTGCCTGGAGCAGTCAAAGCGGGGGGGCTTACAATGAGCAGTTCTTC,CAWSSQSGGAYNEQFF
TRBJ2-5,NA,NA,TRBV7-2,TGTGCCAGCAGCGAGAGACCCAGGGAGACCCAGTACTTC,CASSERPRETQYF
TRBJ2-3,NA,TRBD1,TRBV20-1,TGCAGTCAAATACCCGGGACAGGCTACACAGATACGCAGTATTTT,CSQIPGTGYTDTQYF
TRBJ2-3,NA,NA,TRBV4-3,TGCGCCAGCAGCCAAGGGTACAGGACGGGCGATACGCAGTATTTT,CASSQGYRTGDTQYF
TRBJ2-7,NA,NA,TRBV10-3,TGTGCCATCAGTGTGGGGGCAGGGGATCCCGAGCAGTACTTC,CAISVGAGDPEQYF
TRBJ1-2,NA,NA,TRBV7-9,TGCCTGGAGGGGGAGGTCCACTATGGCTACACCTTC,CLEGEVHYGYTF
TRBJ2-7,NA,TRBD1,TRBV25-1,TGTGCCAGCAGTGCTTCGGGACAGGGGGCATCCGAGCAGTACTTC,CASSASGQGASEQYF
TRBJ2-7,few,TRBD1,TRBV7-2,TGTGCCAGCAGCCAACTCCGGGACAGGGGTTACGAGCAGTACTTC,CASSQLRDRGYEQYF
TRBJ2-6,NA,TRBD2,TRBV9,TGTGCCAGCAGCTCCCGCGGGGGGCAAGCTGGGGCCAACGTCCTGACTTTC,CASSSRGGQAGANVLTF
TRBJ2-7,NA,TRBD1,TRBV7-2,TGTGCCAGCAGCTTAGAGGGACAGAGGAACGAGCAGTACTTC,CASSLEGQRNEQYF